The rows below give T cell receptor beta chains drawn from one sample of a study of T cell repertoires in cytomegalovirus infection. One entry per CDR3 protein, called by TCRdb with MiXCR from the reads. The table records 490,000 or so distinct CDR3 sequences, approximately 10% of them present only once. The specimen was PBMCs. These receptors came from a human donor in good health (CMV status not recorded). Some clones in this sample may be carry-over from other donors' samples. CDR3s include the opening cysteine and the closing phenylalanine or tryptophan. The D gene is left open where the match is weak. Clone size appears in some rows only: once, few, many, or a class for an expanded clone.

j_call v_call d_call clone_size cdr3_nt cdr3_aa
TRBJ2-7 TRBV5-5 TRBD2 many TGTGCCAGCAGCTCGCGACTAGCGGGAGGACCGAACGAGCAGTACTTC CASSSRLAGGPNEQYF
TRBJ2-4 TRBV2 TRBD2 few TGTGCCAGCAGCCCGGGGGGTGATCTAATGCGATCTATAGCCAAAAACATTCAGTACTTC CASSPGGDLMRSIAKNIQYF
TRBJ1-5 TRBV28 - many TGTGCCAGCAGTTTTGGGGGAGTTCAGCCCCAGCATTTT CASSFGGVQPQHF
TRBJ2-2 TRBV13 - few TGTGCCAGCAGCTTAGACGGGATGAACACCGGGGAGCTGTTTTTT CASSLDGMNTGELFF
TRBJ1-4 TRBV28 - many TGTGCCAGCGGGCCCACAGTGGCAACTAATGAAAAACTGTTTTTT CASGPTVATNEKLFF
TRBJ2-1 TRBV2 - few TGTGCCAGCAGTGAAATTGGACTGCCTAATGAGCAGTTCTTC CASSEIGLPNEQFF
TRBJ2-1 TRBV19 TRBD2 - TGTGCCAGTAGTAACACCTTAGCGGGAGGGCCCTCGTATGAGCAGTTCTTC CASSNTLAGGPSYEQFF
TRBJ1-6 TRBV19 - - TGTGCCAGTAGACACATTGCCGGGACCCGCAATTCACCCCTCCACTTT CASRHIAGTRNSPLHF
TRBJ2-5 TRBV7-2 - many TGTGCCAGCAGCTTGCTAGGGGATATAGGAGAGACCCAGTACTTC CASSLLGDIGETQYF
TRBJ1-1 TRBV7-6 - many TGTGCCAGCAGCTTAGATCCCCCTCTGGAGGGGACTGAAGCTTTCTTT CASSLDPPLEGTEAFF
TRBJ2-1 TRBV5-6 - - TGTGCCAGCAGCTTGGCTGCACAGGGCCGCAATGAGCAGTTCTTC CASSLAAQGRNEQFF
TRBJ2-3 TRBV20-1 - few TGCAGTGTCCGGCGGACAAGAAGCACAGATACGCAGTATTTT CSVRRTRSTDTQYF
TRBJ2-1 TRBV5-1 - - TGCGCCAGCAGCGCTTATTCGAGCCCCAATGAGCAGTTCTTC CASSAYSSPNEQFF
TRBJ2-3 TRBV12-3/TRBV12-4 - many TGTGCCAGCAGTGAATCCGGGACAAGAGCTCCGTATTTT CASSESGTRAPYF
TRBJ1-2 TRBV27 TRBD1 few TGTGCCAGCAGAGACCGGGACAGGCCGCAGTCCGGCTACACCTTC CASRDRDRPQSGYTF
TRBJ2-3 TRBV29-1 - - TGCAGCGTTGGCGGGACACTAGATACGCAGTATTTT CSVGGTLDTQYF
TRBJ2-1 TRBV7-3 TRBD2 many TGTGCCAGCAGCCTCGTAGCGGGAGTGGCTAATGAGCAGTTCTTC CASSLVAGVANEQFF
TRBJ2-5 TRBV7-9 - - TGTGCCAGCAGCAGGGCGGGGAGTCAGGAGACCCAGTACTTC CASSRAGSQETQYF
TRBJ2-1 TRBV11-3 TRBD2 many TGTGCCAGCAGTTCATACTCAGGGGGGCGGGGGGGATCCGATGAGCAGTTCTTC CASSSYSGGRGGSDEQFF
TRBJ2-3 TRBV7-9 - few TGTGCCAGCAGCTTAGGAGGGGTGGGAAGCACAGATACGCAGTATTTT CASSLGGVGSTDTQYF
TRBJ2-7 TRBV3-1 - - TGTGCCAGCAGCCGAGAGCGGGCAGCTTACGAGCAGTACTTC CASSRERAAYEQYF
TRBJ2-2 TRBV18 - - TGTGCCAGCTCACCATTCCAGGACGGGGAGCTGTTTTTT CASSPFQDGELFF
TRBJ1-6 TRBV6-5 TRBD1 many TGTGCCAGCAGTTACTCGGGAAAGACAGGGGCGAGCTATAATTCACCCCTCCACTTT CASSYSGKTGASYNSPLHF
TRBJ2-1 TRBV11-2 TRBD2 many TGTGCCAGCAGCCCCGGGACTAGCGGGAAGGGAGAGCAGTTCTTC CASSPGTSGKGEQFF
TRBJ1-1 TRBV6-5 - many TGTGCCAGCAGTTACTACGACAGTTTGAACACTGAAGCTTTCTTT CASSYYDSLNTEAFF
TRBJ2-5 TRBV12-3/TRBV12-4 - many TGTGCCAGCTTATCAAGGGCCCGGGAGACCCAGTACTTC CASLSRARETQYF
TRBJ2-7 TRBV5-1 - few TGCGCCAGCAGCTTGGGTACGGGTCCCCGATCGACCTACGAGCAGTACTTC CASSLGTGPRSTYEQYF
TRBJ2-6 TRBV6-1 - many TGTGCCAGCAATCAAGCTGGGGCCAACGTCCTGACTTTC CASNQAGANVLTF
TRBJ2-3 TRBV12-3/TRBV12-4 - many TGTGCCAGCAGTTTCAGGGGGGTTAGCACAGATACGCAGTATTTT CASSFRGVSTDTQYF
TRBJ2-7 TRBV6-2/TRBV6-3 TRBD2 many TGTGCCAGCAGTTACGAGCGGGAGGTAGTAGAGCAGTACTTC CASSYEREVVEQYF
TRBJ2-3 TRBV20-1 TRBD1 few TGCAGTGGTGGGGACAGTACAGATACGCAGTATTTT CSGGDSTDTQYF
TRBJ2-7 TRBV27 TRBD2 many TGTGCCAGCAACCCGGGGGGAGGGCTCCACGAGCAGTACTTC CASNPGGGLHEQYF
TRBJ1-2 TRBV4-1 TRBD1 many TGCGCCAGCAGCCTTAAGGGGGCGGTTAGCTATGGCTACACCTTC CASSLKGAVSYGYTF
TRBJ1-1 TRBV5-1 TRBD1 many TGCGCCAGCAGCTTAAGACAGGGCCAGAACACTGAAGCTTTCTTT CASSLRQGQNTEAFF
TRBJ1-1 TRBV11-1 - few TGTGCCAGCAGCATTTGGACTGAGAACACTGAAGCTTTCTTT CASSIWTENTEAFF
TRBJ2-1 TRBV20-1 TRBD2 - TGCAGTGCCCATAGGAGTAGCGGGAGACACGAGCAGTTCTTC CSAHRSSGRHEQFF
TRBJ2-1 TRBV7-3 - many TGTGCCAGCAGCTTTAACGGGTTCTACAATGAGCAGTTCTTC CASSFNGFYNEQFF
TRBJ2-7 TRBV28 TRBD1 many TGTGCCAGCAGTCCGCTATTAGGCAGGGGGTCGAGAACGTACTTC CASSPLLGRGSRTYF
TRBJ1-5 TRBV7-2 - many TGTGCCAGCAGCTTAGGCAGCTACTTTCAGCCCCAGCATTTT CASSLGSYFQPQHF
TRBJ2-5 TRBV7-3 TRBD2 many TGTGCCAGCAGCACAGGGACTAGCGGACAAGAGACCCAGTACTTC CASSTGTSGQETQYF
TRBJ2-3 TRBV5-6 TRBD2 few TGTGCCAGCACAGTCGGGGCGGGAGCCACAGATACGCAGTATTTT CASTVGAGATDTQYF
TRBJ2-1 TRBV7-3 - few TGTGCCAGCAGCTCCGGGTCTACGGGCTACAATGAGCAGTTCTTC CASSSGSTGYNEQFF
TRBJ2-2 TRBV7-6 - many TGTGCCAGCGGGGTTACGAACACCGGGGAGCTGTTTTTT CASGVTNTGELFF
TRBJ2-1 TRBV20-1 TRBD2 few TGCAGTGCGACCGGGACTAGCGGGAACTACAATGAGCAGTTCTTC CSATGTSGNYNEQFF
TRBJ2-2 TRBV7-2 - many TGTGCCAGCAGCTTATTCTCCAGGGCGACCGGGGAGCTGTTTTTT CASSLFSRATGELFF
TRBJ2-3 TRBV19 TRBD2 few TGTGCCAGTAGTGACGAGCGGGGGGGCGGAACAGATACGCAGTATTTT CASSDERGGGTDTQYF
TRBJ1-2 TRBV4-2 TRBD1 many TGTGCCAGCAGCCAAGGGGTCGGGGACAGCCCCTATGGCTACACCTTC CASSQGVGDSPYGYTF
TRBJ1-1 TRBV6-1 TRBD1 many TGTGCCAGCAGGGACCCGGGACAGGGGAGGTACACTGAAGCTTTCTTT CASRDPGQGRYTEAFF
TRBJ2-2 TRBV20-1 TRBD2 - TGCAGTGCTAGGTTCCTAGCGGGCAACACCGGGGAGCTGTTTTTT CSARFLAGNTGELFF
TRBJ1-1 TRBV6-1 - many TGTGCCAGCAGTGCGGCCCTATTGGGGACTGAAGCTTTCTTT CASSAALLGTEAFF
TRBJ2-1 TRBV18 - many TGTGCCAGCTCATGGTCCCCTGACAATGAGCAGTTCTTC CASSWSPDNEQFF
TRBJ2-7 TRBV2 - few TGTGCCAGCATCCCTTCCCAGTCTAAGTGGTACGAGCAGTACTTC CASIPSQSKWYEQYF
TRBJ1-1 TRBV10-3 TRBD1 many TGTGCCATCAGTGATGGTAGGACAGGGGTTTCCACTGAAGCTTTCTTT CAISDGRTGVSTEAFF